The clone carrying this T cell receptor beta chain was counted at least ten times. Unique molecular identifiers were incorporated when the TCRbeta library was constructed. In TCRdb, the PCR reads were re-called with MiXCR into one record per CDR3 protein. Of about 230,000 distinct CDR3 sequences in the sample, about 12% were seen once. The sample comes from a study of T-cell reconstitution after alpha-beta-depleted transplantation in children. V lost 5 bases and J lost 7, with 12 bases in between. The CDR3 is made up of 13 amino acids. From germline, CDR1 is SGHTA and CDR2 FQGNSA. The V call is TRBV7-2, the J call TRBJ1-5; D call uncertain. This TCR was recovered from a human donor who donated a stem cell graft to a child with acute lymphoblastic leukemia. The sample was PBMCs from the stem cell graft donor, taken from the stem cell graft. CDR3 DNA: TGTGCCAGCAGCCTCCGTATGGCCCAGCCCCAGCATTTT. This codes for CASSLRMAQPQHF. Full variable domain (remainder filled in from reference TRBV7-2 and TRBJ1-5): GAGVSQSPSNKVTEKGKDVELRCDPISGHTALYWYRQSLGQGLEFLIYFQGNSAPDKSGLPSDRFSAERTGGSVSTLTIQRTQQEDSAVYLCASSLRMAQPQHFGDGTRLSIL.